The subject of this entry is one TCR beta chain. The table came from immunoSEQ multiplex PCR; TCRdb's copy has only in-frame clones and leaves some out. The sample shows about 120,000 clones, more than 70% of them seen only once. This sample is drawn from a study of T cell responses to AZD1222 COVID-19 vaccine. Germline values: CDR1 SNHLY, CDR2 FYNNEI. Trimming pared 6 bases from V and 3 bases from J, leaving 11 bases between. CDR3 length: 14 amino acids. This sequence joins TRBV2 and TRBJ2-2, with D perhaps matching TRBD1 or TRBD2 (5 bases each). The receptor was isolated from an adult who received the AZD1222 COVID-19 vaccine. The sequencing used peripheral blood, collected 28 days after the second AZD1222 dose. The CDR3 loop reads CASSQGSDTGELFF. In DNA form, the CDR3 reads TGTGCCAGCAGCCAGGGTAGCGACACCGGGGAGCTGTTTTTT. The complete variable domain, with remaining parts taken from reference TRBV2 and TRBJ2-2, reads EPEVTQTPSHQVTQMGQEVILRCVPISNHLYFYWYRQILGQKVEFLVSFYNNEISEKSEIFDDQFSVERPDGSNFTLKIRSTKLEDSAMYFCASSQGSDTGELFFGEGSRLTVL.